Following are 17 T cell receptor beta chains from one sample sequenced in a study of T cell changes during pregnancy in multiple sclerosis. Generated by immunoSEQ multiplex PCR, the TCRdb table keeps only in-frame clones and is missing some. This sample has about 38,000 clones; just over 90% occur once, and the top ten carry roughly 0.37%. Source: CD4+ T cells from peripheral blood mononuclear cells, taken in the third trimester of pregnancy. The source of these receptors is a female donor in good health, enrolled as a control in a pregnancy study.

This chain joins TRBV6-1 and TRBJ2-2; D might be TRBD2 (6 bases). The CDR3 contains 15 residues. CDR1 and CDR2 (germline): MNHNS, SASEGT. V lost 4 bases to trimming and J lost 0 bases, with 9 bases between them. The CDR3 DNA follows: TGTGCCAGCAGTGGCGGGAACGCGAACACCGGGGAGCTGTTTTTT. It translates to CASSGGNANTGELFF.

The chain joins TRBV2 to TRBJ2-2, with D unclear. The germline V and J ends were trimmed by 4 bases and 5 bases, with 11 bases remaining between them. Germline CDR1 and CDR2: SNHLY and FYNNEI. The CDR3 extends over 14 amino acids. The CDR3 DNA reads as TGTGCCAGCAGTGGGGCTACCCAAACCGGGGAGCTGTTTTTT. Translated, it gives CASSGATQTGELFF.

The V and J genes are TRBV5-6 and TRBJ1-3; D remains unclear. CDR3 length: 15 amino acids. V dropped 0 bases and J dropped 0 bases, with 7 bases sitting between them. CDR1 and CDR2 (germline): SGHDT, YYEEEE. The CDR3 DNA reads TGTGCCAGCAGCTTGGACATGTTCTCTGGAAACACCATATATTTT. This sequence encodes CASSLDMFSGNTIYF.

This chain joins TRBV7-2 and TRBJ1-1; no firm D call. This CDR3 spans 16 amino acids. Germline V gene data show CDR1 as SGHTA and CDR2 as FQGNSA. Trimming took 5 bases from V and 6 from J, leaving 22 bases between them. The DNA of the CDR3 is TGTGCCAGCAGCCGAGAGGTTACCCGGCTTCTCGCTGAAGCTTTCTTT. The encoded protein is CASSREVTRLLAEAFF.

The CDR3 spells CASSELNASSDEQYF. The CDR3 coding sequence is TGTGCCAGCAGTGAGCTTAACGCGTCTTCTGACGAGCAGTACTTC. The chain is built from TRBV6-1 and TRBJ2-7; D not certain. V was trimmed by 3 bases and J by 5 bases, leaving 17 bases between them. Germline CDR1 MNHNS, CDR2 SASEGT. CDR3 length: 15 amino acids.

There are a few counts of this clone. The rearrangement uses TRBV6-5 and TRBJ2-1; D perhaps matches TRBD1 (5 bases). The CDR3 sequence is 13 residues long. The germline V and J ends were trimmed by 2 bases and 6 bases, with 8 bases remaining between them. Germline CDR1 and CDR2: MNHEY and SVGAGI. The CDR3 protein is CASSYKGINEQFF. The CDR3, as DNA: TGTGCCAGCAGTTACAAGGGGATCAATGAGCAGTTCTTC.

The chain is built from TRBV15 and TRBJ2-3, with 8 bases that match TRBD2. Germline values: CDR1 LNHNV, CDR2 YYDKDF (reference sequence). The CDR3 runs to 15 residues. Trimming removed 8 bases from V and 3 bases from J; junction bases left unmatched: 10. The CDR3 spells CATLRAGGGTDTQYF. The CDR3 DNA is TGTGCCACCCTCCGGGCGGGAGGAGGGACAGATACGCAGTATTTT.

The chain carries TRBV5-1 and TRBJ2-2, with 7 positions matching TRBD2. The V gene end was trimmed by 6 bases and the J gene end by 4 bases; junction bases not matched to a gene: 6. This CDR3 has 14 amino acids. The germline gives CDR1 SGHRS, CDR2 YFSETQ. CDR3 DNA: TGCGCCAGCATTGAGGCGGGAGTCACCGGGGAGCTGTTTTTT. Its translation: CASIEAGVTGELFF.

The V and J genes are TRBV28 and TRBJ1-2; 7 nucleotides agree with TRBD1. The CDR3 extends over 15 amino acids. CDR1 and CDR2 (germline): MDHEN, SYDVKM. Unmatched junction bases numbered 13, after V lost 6 bases and J lost 6 bases. CDR3 amino acids: CASSKYYTGDHGYTF. The CDR3 DNA reads as TGTGCCAGCAGCAAATATTATACAGGGGACCATGGCTACACCTTC.

The V gene is TRBV5-6, the J gene TRBJ1-4; TRBD1 agrees at 7 bases. Trimming at V came to 0 bases and at J to 8 bases, leaving 7 bases not matched to a gene. Germline loops: CDR1 SGHDT, CDR2 YYEEEE. The CDR3 has 15 amino acids. This CDR3 reads CASSLGDRDGEKLFF. Written as DNA, the CDR3 is TGTGCCAGCAGCTTGGGCGACAGGGATGGAGAAAAACTGTTTTTT.

The chain is built from TRBV28 and TRBJ2-5; 7 bases match TRBD2. The V gene end was trimmed by 6 bases and the J gene end by 3 bases; junction bases not matched to a gene: 4. The CDR3 length is 13 residues. Germline CDR1 and CDR2: MDHEN and SYDVKM. CDR3 sequence (DNA): TGTGCCAGCAGAAAACGGGGGGAAGAGACCCAGTACTTC. Translated, it gives CASRKRGEETQYF.

This clone is termed medium-sized. J is TRBJ1-2 and V is TRBV19; D might be TRBD1 (5 bases). Per the germline V gene, CDR1 is LNHDA and CDR2 is SQIVND (reference sequence). This CDR3 spans 15 amino acids. V was shortened by 5 bases and J by 2 bases, with 15 bases between the two germline ends. The DNA for the CDR3 is TGTGCCAGTAGTTCTCCGGGACTCAGAAACTATGGCTACACCTTC. This translates into CASSSPGLRNYGYTF.

The CDR3 coding sequence is TGTGCCATCAGTGAACAGGAGACCCAGTACTTC. Its protein product is CAISEQETQYF. The chain combines TRBV10-3 with TRBJ2-5; D uncertain. Trimming took off 3 bases at V and 5 bases at J, with 4 bases between the two ends. This CDR3 contains 11 residues. Germline V gives CDR1 ENHRY, CDR2 SYGVKD.

The chain is built from TRBV13 and TRBJ2-3; 8 bases agree with TRBD2. The V gene's germline CDR1 is PRHDT and CDR2 FYEKMQ (reference sequence). With 1 base clipped from V and 0 bases from J, the junction kept 12 bases outside the gene matches. CDR3 length equals 19 residues. This chain's CDR3 is CASSLVTRLLAESTDTQYF. The DNA of the CDR3 is TGTGCCAGCAGCTTAGTTACCCGTCTACTAGCGGAGAGCACAGATACGCAGTATTTT.

J is TRBJ2-7 and V is TRBV6-6, with TRBD2 matching over 14 bases. Per the germline V gene, CDR1 is MNHNY and CDR2 is SVGAGI (reference sequence). The CDR3 is 14 residues long. The V gene end was trimmed by 6 bases and the J gene end by 3 bases; junction bases not matched to a gene: 1. The CDR3 sequence: CASSGTSGSYEQYF. DNA of the CDR3: TGTGCCAGCAGCGGGACTAGCGGGAGCTACGAGCAGTACTTC.

The chain recombines TRBV5-6 with TRBJ1-1, with D perhaps TRBD1 (6 bases). Germline lookup yields CDR1 SGHDT and CDR2 YYEEEE. This CDR3 spans 18 amino acids. The ends were cut back, 2 bases at V and 4 bases at J, with 24 bases in the middle. CDR3 loop: CASSFTRPLQGIITEAFF. The CDR3 DNA is TGTGCCAGCAGCTTCACCCGACCTCTACAGGGAATTATCACTGAAGCTTTCTTT.

This chain links TRBV6-1 with TRBJ1-1; D is ambiguous. The CDR3 has 17 amino acids. Germline V gene data show CDR1 as MNHNS and CDR2 as SASEGT. V shed 0 bases and J shed 7 bases, with 21 bases lying between them. The CDR3 region is CASSEALWVRGIGEAFF. Written as DNA, the CDR3 is TGTGCCAGCAGTGAAGCGCTTTGGGTCAGAGGAATCGGTGAAGCTTTCTTT.